The clone carrying this TCR beta chain was recorded at least ten times. Its specificity is unknown. The data belong to a study of T cells in Graves' hyperthyroidism and ophthalmopathy. Broader study findings: By a 13 V-J model, ophthalmopathy was set apart from stable hyperthyroidism.

Germline assignment: CDR1 MNHEY and CDR2 SVGEGT. The V gene lost 7 bases and the J gene lost 5 bases, with 18 bases spanning the gap. The CDR3 spans 14 residues. The authors deemed Graves' hyperthyroidism stable absent ophthalmopathy progression within 18 months. The study enrolled patients aged 18 to 65 with newly diagnosed hyperthyroidism of under 2 months' duration. The PBMCs were taken from more than 8 ml of fresh peripheral blood. Using RNA transcripts as the source, TCR beta CDR3 regions were amplified. A set of HTBI primers served as the primers for a first-round RT-PCR of the TCR CDR3. MiXCR was run by TCRdb on the multiplex PCR reads, yielding one entry per CDR3 protein. This sample yields 450,000 to 650,000 distinct CDR3 sequences, of which more than 20% are seen a single time; more than 20% belongs to the top ten.

The chain recombines TRBV6-2 or TRBV6-3 with TRBJ2-7; D is tentatively TRBD1 or TRBD2 (5 bases each). The TCR originated in a man aged 18 to 29 with Graves' hyperthyroidism. The sequenced sample consisted of blood. As DNA, the CDR3 is TGTGCCAGCAACCGACACGTGGGGACCCACGAGCAGTACTTC. Protein product: CASNRHVGTHEQYF.